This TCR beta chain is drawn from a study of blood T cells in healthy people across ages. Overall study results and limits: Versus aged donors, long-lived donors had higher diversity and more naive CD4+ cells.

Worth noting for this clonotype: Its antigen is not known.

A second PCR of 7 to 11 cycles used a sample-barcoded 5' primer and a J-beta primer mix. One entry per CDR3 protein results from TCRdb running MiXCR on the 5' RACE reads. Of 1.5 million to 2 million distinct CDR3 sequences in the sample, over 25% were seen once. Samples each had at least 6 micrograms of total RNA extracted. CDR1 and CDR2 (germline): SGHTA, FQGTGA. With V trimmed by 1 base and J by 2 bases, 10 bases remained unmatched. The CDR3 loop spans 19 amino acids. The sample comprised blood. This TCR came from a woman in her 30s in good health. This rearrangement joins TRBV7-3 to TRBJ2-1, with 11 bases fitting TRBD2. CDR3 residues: CASSLNSGGLAEPYNEQFF. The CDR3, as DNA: TGTGCCAGCAGCTTAAACTCGGGGGGACTAGCGGAGCCCTACAATGAGCAGTTCTTC.